Reported below is one T cell receptor (beta chain). This sample stems from a study of graft-versus-host responses after intestinal transplantation. Study overall: Among the recipients, all got anti-thymocyte globulin induction and then tacrolimus and steroids for approximately 3 years.

Sequencing was performed with immunoSEQ multiplex PCR; in TCRdb, only in-frame clones are kept and a portion is missing. The data hold about 17,000 clones, with around two fifths observed a single time. The researchers put approximately 200,000 CFSE-labeled responder cells into plates with approximately 200,000 irradiated, violet-dye-labeled stimulator cells. Proliferating CFSE-low CD3+CD4+ and CD3+CD8+ responders were sorted post-reaction. V was pared by 1 base and J by 3 bases, with 7 bases between. Germline V lookup: CDR1 ENHRY, CDR2 SYGVKD. The CDR3 extends over 13 amino acids. Sequenced here: alloreactive CD8+ T cells from a mixed lymphocyte reaction culture, sampled before intestinal transplant. The sample's subset: CFSE-low proliferating T cells sorted from approximately six-day pre-transplant mixed lymphocyte reaction (GvH or HvG direction). The origin of this receptor is a human patient who received an intestinal transplant. V is TRBV10-3 and J is TRBJ2-7, with D possibly matching TRBD2 (6 bases). This CDR3 is CAISELADYEQYF. The CDR3 coding sequence is TGTGCCATCAGTGAGTTAGCGGACTACGAGCAGTACTTC.